This T cell receptor (beta chain) comes out of a study of OX40 agonist ivuxolimab in advanced cancers. Study-wide background: Hepatocellular carcinoma, melanoma, renal cell or head and neck cancer was diagnosed in the dose-escalation patients. Mean age about 60 years, range about 23 to 80; about 81% male. Prior anti-PD-1, anti-PD-L1 or anti-CTLA-4 therapy was allowed; 40% had some.

The table came from immunoSEQ multiplex PCR; TCRdb's copy has only in-frame clones and leaves some out. The table shows about 99,000 clones, with roughly 91% occurring only once. Findings of the study overall: Normalized expansion of T-cell clones was also low for some nonresponders.

The CDR3 length is 16 residues. The V and J ends lost 0 bases and 7 bases respectively, with 19 bases between them. The germline CDR1 and CDR2 sequences are SGHRS and YFSETQ. With respect to this clone: As yet, its antigen is unknown.

The V and J genes are TRBV5-1 and TRBJ2-5; D possibly corresponds to TRBD1 (6 bases). The clonotype originates from an adult with an advanced solid tumor such as melanoma, head and neck, liver or kidney cancer. Sequencing was performed on CD4+ or CD8+ T cells sorted from blood, taken in a trial of the OX40 agonist ivuxolimab. The CDR3 reads CASSLVGGAQASTQYF. The CDR3 nucleotides read TGCGCCAGCAGCTTGGTTGGGGGCGCCCAGGCGTCGACCCAGTACTTC.